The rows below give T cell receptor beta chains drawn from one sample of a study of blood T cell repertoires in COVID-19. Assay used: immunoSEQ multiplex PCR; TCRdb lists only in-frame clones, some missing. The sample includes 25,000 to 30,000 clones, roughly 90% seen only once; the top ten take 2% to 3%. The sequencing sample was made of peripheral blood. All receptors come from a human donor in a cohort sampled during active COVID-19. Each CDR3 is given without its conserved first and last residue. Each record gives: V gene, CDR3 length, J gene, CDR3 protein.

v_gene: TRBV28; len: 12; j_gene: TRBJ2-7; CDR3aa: ASSPRQGVGEQY
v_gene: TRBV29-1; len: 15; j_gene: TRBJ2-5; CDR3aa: SVEKGVSLIEGETQY
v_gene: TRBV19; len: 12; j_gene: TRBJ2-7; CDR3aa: ASSSARTTYEQY
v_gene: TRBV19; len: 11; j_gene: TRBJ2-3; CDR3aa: ASSGGGGDTQY
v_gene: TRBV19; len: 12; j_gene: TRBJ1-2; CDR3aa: ASSPRDRRDGYT
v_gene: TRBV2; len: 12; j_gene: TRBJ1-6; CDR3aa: ASIPGLQEPPLH
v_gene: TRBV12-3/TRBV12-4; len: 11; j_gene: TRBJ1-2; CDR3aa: ASSGRSWSGYT
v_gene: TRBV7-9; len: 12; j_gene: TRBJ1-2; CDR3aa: ASSPSGQGYGYT
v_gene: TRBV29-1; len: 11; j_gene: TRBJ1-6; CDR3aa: SVGTGAHSPLH
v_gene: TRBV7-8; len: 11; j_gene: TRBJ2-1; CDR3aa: ASSLRVPNEQF
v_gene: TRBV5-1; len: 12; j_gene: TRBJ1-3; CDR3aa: ASSLAGSGNTIY
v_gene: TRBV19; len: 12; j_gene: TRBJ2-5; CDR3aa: ASSPRRNQETQY
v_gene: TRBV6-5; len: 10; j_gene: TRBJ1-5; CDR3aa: ASSPLRQPQH
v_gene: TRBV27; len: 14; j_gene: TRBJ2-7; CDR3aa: ARRTVRPYRSYEQY
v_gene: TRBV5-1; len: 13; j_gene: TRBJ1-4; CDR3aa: ASSLKGATNEKLF
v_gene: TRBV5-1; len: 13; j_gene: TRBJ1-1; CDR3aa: ASSLGQGFSAEAF
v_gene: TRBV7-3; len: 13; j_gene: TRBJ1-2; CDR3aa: ASSVKTGSGYGYT
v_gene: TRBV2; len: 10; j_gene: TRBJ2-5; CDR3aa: ASRQEVETQY
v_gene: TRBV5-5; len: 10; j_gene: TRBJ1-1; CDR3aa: ASSFGLTEAF
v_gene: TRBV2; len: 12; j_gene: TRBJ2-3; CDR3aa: ASRSGTSGGAYY
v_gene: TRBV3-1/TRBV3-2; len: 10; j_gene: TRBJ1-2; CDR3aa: ASRGPSYGYT
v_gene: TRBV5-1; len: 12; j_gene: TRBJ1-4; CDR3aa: ASSLATGLEKLF
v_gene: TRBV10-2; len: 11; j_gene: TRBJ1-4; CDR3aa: ASSWTRSEKLF
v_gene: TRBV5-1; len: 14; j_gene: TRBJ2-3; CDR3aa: ASSAGALEATDTQY
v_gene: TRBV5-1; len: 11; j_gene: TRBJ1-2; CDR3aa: ASSPDSNYGYT
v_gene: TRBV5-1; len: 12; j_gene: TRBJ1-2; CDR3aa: ASSQLTGVSGYT
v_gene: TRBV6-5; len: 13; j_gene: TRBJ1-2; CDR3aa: ASSYSTGTGYGYT
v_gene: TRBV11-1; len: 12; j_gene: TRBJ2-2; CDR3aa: ASSFGGGTGELF
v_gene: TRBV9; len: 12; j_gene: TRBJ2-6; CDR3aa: ASSTRAGANVLT
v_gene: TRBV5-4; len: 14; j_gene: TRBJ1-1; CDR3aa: ASSEGQVRYNTEAF
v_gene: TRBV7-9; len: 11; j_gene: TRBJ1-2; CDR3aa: ASSHGQNYGYT
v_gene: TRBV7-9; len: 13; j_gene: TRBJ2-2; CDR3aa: ASSSGQGHTGELF
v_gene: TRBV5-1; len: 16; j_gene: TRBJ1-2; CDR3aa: ASTKDSLVPRPPYGYT
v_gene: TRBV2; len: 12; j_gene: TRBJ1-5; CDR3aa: ASSAGQGNQPQH
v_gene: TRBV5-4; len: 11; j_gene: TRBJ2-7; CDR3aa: ASSAGTAYEQY
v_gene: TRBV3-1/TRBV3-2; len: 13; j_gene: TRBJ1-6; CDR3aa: ASSHRQEPVSPLH
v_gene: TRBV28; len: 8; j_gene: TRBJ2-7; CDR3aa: ASGLYEQY
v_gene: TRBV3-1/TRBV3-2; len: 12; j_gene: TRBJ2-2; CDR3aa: ASSQPGVGGELF
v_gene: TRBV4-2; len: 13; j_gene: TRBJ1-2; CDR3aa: ASSQAQGATYGYT
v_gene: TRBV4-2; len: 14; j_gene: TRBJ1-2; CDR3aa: ASSQAAPGQGYGYT
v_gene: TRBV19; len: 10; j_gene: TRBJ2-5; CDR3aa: ASSRSRETQY
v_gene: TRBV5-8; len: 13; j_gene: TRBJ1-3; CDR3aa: ASSLGGPSGNTIY
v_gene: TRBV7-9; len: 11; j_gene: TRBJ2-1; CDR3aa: ASSTTGGREQF
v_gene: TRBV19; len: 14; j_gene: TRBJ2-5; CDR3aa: ASSKGGQALQETQY
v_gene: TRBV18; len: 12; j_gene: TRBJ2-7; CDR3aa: ASSPRTGVPEQY
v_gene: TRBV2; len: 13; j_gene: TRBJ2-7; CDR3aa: ASSVPDRGNYEQY
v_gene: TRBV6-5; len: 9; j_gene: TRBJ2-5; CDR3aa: ASSLRETQY
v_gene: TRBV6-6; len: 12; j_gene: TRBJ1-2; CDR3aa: ASRKTGVNDGYT
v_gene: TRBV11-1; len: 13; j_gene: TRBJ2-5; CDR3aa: ASSRDRMGGETQY
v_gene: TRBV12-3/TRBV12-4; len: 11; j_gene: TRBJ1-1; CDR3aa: ASVRIWSTEAF
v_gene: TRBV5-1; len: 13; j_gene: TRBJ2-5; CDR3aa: ASSWGLAGQPTQY
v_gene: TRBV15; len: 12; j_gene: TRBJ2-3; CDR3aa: ATSSRGFTDTQY
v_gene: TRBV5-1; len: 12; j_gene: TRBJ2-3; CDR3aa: ASSLLGATDTQY
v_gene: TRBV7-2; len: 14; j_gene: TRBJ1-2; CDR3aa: ASSLSRHVEYYGYT
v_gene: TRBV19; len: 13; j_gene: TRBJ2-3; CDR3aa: ASSPLRARTDTQY
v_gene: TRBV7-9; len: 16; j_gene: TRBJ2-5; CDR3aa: ASSFGASLAGRKETQY
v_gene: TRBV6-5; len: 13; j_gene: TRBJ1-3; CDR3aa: ASSTTASTGNTIY
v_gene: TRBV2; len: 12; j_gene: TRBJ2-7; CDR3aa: ASRGGLAGNEQY